This TCR beta chain was sequenced for a study of cytotoxic CD8 clonotypes in ibrutinib-treated CLL. Study-level findings and limits: Measured clonality at baseline was greater than in age-matched healthy donors and tracked with circulating CD8+ T-cell counts. The study found public clonotypes uncommon, contracting or stable on treatment.

A 1 in 200,000 to 1 in 1 million T cell depth was the sequencing target. This table comes from immunoSEQ multiplex PCR, and its TCRdb copy is limited to in-frame clones, with some not included. The sample gives 300,000 or so clones, 67% of which show up once; roughly 6% is in the top ten. In the case of this clone: Its antigen is not identified.

The CDR3 length is 11 residues. V lost 1 base and J lost 6, with 4 bases in between. Germline values: CDR1 MNHEY, CDR2 SMNVEV (reference sequence). This clonotype originated in a human donor with chronic lymphocytic leukemia. The chain joins TRBV27 to TRBJ2-7; the D is unclear. Sequenced here: PBMCs, sampled after 36 months of ibrutinib treatment. This chain's CDR3 is CASSLFGEQYF. CDR3 in DNA: TGTGCCAGCAGTTTATTTGGCGAGCAGTACTTC.